Listed below are T cell receptor beta chains from one sample, sequenced in a study of blood T cell repertoires in COVID-19. TCRdb's table, derived via immunoSEQ multiplex PCR, lists solely in-frame clones and lacks some. Here the sample spans more than 85,000 clones, around 78% being singletons. The sequenced material came from peripheral blood. The receptors shown here come from a woman aged 55 to 70 with acute or convalescent COVID-19. Each CDR3 is given with its conserved first and last residue. D genes are given only for firm matches. Clone size appears in some rows only: once, few, many, or a class for an expanded clone.

j_call d_call v_call cdr3_length clone_size cdr3_aa cdr3_nt
TRBJ2-2 TRBD2 TRBV5-1 16 - CASSLAGGADTGELFF TGCGCCAGCAGCTTGGCGGGAGGGGCGGACACCGGGGAGCTGTTTTTT
TRBJ2-3 - TRBV14 14 - CASSSGFSTDTQYF TGTGCCAGCAGTAGCGGTTTTAGCACAGATACGCAGTATTTT
TRBJ2-7 TRBD1 TRBV12-3/TRBV12-4 13 - CASRTLGGHEQYF TGTGCCAGCAGAACCTTAGGGGGCCACGAGCAGTACTTC
TRBJ1-5 TRBD1 TRBV7-9 16 - CASSLEAGGYNQPQHF TGTGCCAGCAGCTTGGAGGCAGGGGGCTACAATCAGCCCCAGCATTTT
TRBJ2-2 - TRBV11-2 11 - CASSSLLSLFF TGTGCCAGCAGCTCCCTCCTTAGTCTGTTTTTT
TRBJ1-5 TRBD1 TRBV5-8 16 - CASRPRDRGFGQPQHF TGTGCCAGCAGACCCAGGGACAGGGGGTTCGGTCAGCCCCAGCATTTT
TRBJ1-2 - TRBV28 13 - CASSLRGPPGYTF TGTGCCAGCAGTTTGAGAGGGCCGCCGGGCTACACCTTC
TRBJ2-7 TRBD2 TRBV3-1/TRBV3-2 15 - CASSQGAGGGYEQYF TGTGCCAGCAGCCAAGGAGCGGGAGGGGGGTACGAGCAGTACTTC
TRBJ1-4 - TRBV30 13 - CAWNGDKNEKLFF TGTGCCTGGAATGGGGACAAAAATGAAAAACTGTTTTTT
TRBJ1-4 - TRBV9 14 once CASSVRQGGEKLFF TGTGCCAGCAGCGTTCGGCAGGGAGGTGAAAAACTGTTTTTT
TRBJ2-2 TRBD1 TRBV14 16 few CASRRTTGGLTGELFF TGTGCCAGCAGGCGAACGACAGGGGGCTTAACCGGGGAGCTGTTTTTT
TRBJ2-5 - TRBV10-3 15 few CAISDPGLQSETQYF TGTGCCATCAGTGACCCGGGACTTCAGTCCGAGACCCAGTACTTC
TRBJ1-2 TRBD1 TRBV27 14 - CASRRTGSDYGYTF TGTGCCAGCAGAAGGACAGGGTCCGACTATGGCTACACCTTC
TRBJ1-6 - TRBV18 14 - CASSSGTLVSPLHF TGTGCCAGCTCATCCGGGACTCTTGTCTCACCCCTCCACTTT
TRBJ1-2 TRBD1 TRBV28 14 - CASSSQGADNGYTF TGTGCCAGCAGTTCCCAGGGGGCAGATAATGGCTACACCTTC
TRBJ1-5 - TRBV28 16 - CASSPESGFSNQPQHF TGTGCCAGCAGTCCGGAATCAGGGTTTAGCAATCAGCCCCAGCATTTT
TRBJ2-5 - TRBV5-6 13 - CASSLDGQETQYF TGTGCCAGCAGCTTGGACGGGCAAGAGACCCAGTACTTC
TRBJ1-3 - TRBV30 16 few CAWSFTPRTSGNTIYF TGTGCCTGGAGTTTCACACCTCGTACCTCTGGAAACACCATATATTTT
TRBJ1-1 - TRBV5-1 18 - CASSQTLRGKWANTEAFF TGCGCCAGCAGCCAAACCTTGCGGGGGAAGTGGGCGAACACTGAAGCTTTCTTT
TRBJ1-1 - TRBV29-1 13 - CSVQVRVNTEAFF TGCAGCGTTCAAGTTCGGGTGAACACTGAAGCTTTCTTT
TRBJ1-6 - TRBV10-3 15 - CAISDPSGVGSPLHF TGTGCCATCAGCGATCCTTCAGGGGTAGGTTCACCCCTCCACTTT
TRBJ2-7 - TRBV3-1/TRBV3-2 12 - CASSQVAHEQYF TGTGCCAGCAGCCAAGTAGCCCACGAGCAGTACTTC
TRBJ2-2 TRBD1 TRBV9 17 - CASSVSGGAANTGELFF TGTGCCAGCAGCGTCTCAGGGGGCGCGGCGAACACCGGGGAGCTGTTTTTT
TRBJ1-2 TRBD1 TRBV6-2/TRBV6-3 14 once CASSYYSQGDGYTF TGTGCCAGCAGTTACTATTCGCAGGGGGATGGCTACACCTTC
TRBJ2-1 - TRBV3-1/TRBV3-2 15 - CASSQEGRTHNEQFF TGTGCCAGCAGCCAAGAAGGGAGAACCCACAATGAGCAGTTCTTC
TRBJ1-2 TRBD1 TRBV5-1 14 - CASSPGTGNYGYTF TGCGCCAGCAGCCCCGGGACAGGGAACTATGGCTACACCTTC
TRBJ1-1 - TRBV7-3 15 - CASSPSGGPTAEAFF TGTGCCAGCAGCCCATCGGGTGGCCCTACGGCTGAAGCTTTCTTT
TRBJ1-6 TRBD1 TRBV4-1 14 - CASTGTGINSPLHF TGCGCCAGCACCGGGACAGGGATTAATTCACCCCTCCACTTT
TRBJ2-7 - TRBV11-2 12 - CASGGRSSEQYF TGTGCCAGCGGGGGCAGGTCCTCCGAGCAGTACTTC
TRBJ2-1 - TRBV25-1 16 - CASSEPLGSEHNEQFF TGTGCCAGCAGTGAACCCCTGGGGAGTGAACACAATGAGCAGTTCTTC
TRBJ2-1 TRBD2 TRBV11-3 14 - CASSLEGLAGEQFF TGTGCCAGCAGCTTAGAGGGACTAGCGGGAGAGCAGTTCTTC
TRBJ2-6 - TRBV5-6 15 - CTSSEPSSGANVLTF TGTACCAGCAGCGAACCGAGCTCTGGGGCCAACGTCCTGACTTTC
TRBJ1-4 - TRBV21-1 15 - CASSKIRGPGEKLFF TGTGCCAGCAGCAAAATTCGAGGTCCGGGTGAAAAACTGTTTTTT
TRBJ1-2 TRBD1 TRBV6-5 14 - CASSYRDREYGYTF TGTGCCAGCAGTTACCGGGACAGGGAGTATGGCTACACCTTC
TRBJ1-2 - TRBV28 13 - CASSFFRGYGYTF TGTGCCAGCAGTTTTTTCCGGGGGTACGGCTACACCTTC
TRBJ2-3 - TRBV11-3 13 - CASSLTFTDTQYF TGTGCCAGCAGCCTCACATTCACAGATACGCAGTATTTT
TRBJ2-7 - TRBV20-1 11 - CSAVRDYEQYF TGCAGTGCTGTCAGGGATTACGAGCAGTACTTC
TRBJ1-4 - TRBV7-6 13 - CASSLGENEKLFF TGTGCCAGCAGCCTCGGAGAAAATGAAAAACTGTTTTTT
TRBJ2-3 TRBD2 TRBV5-6 16 - CASSLRLSGSTDTQYF TGTGCCAGCAGCCTGAGGCTTAGCGGGAGCACAGATACGCAGTATTTT
TRBJ2-2 TRBD2 TRBV6-2/TRBV6-3 17 - CASSRLAGGPGFGELFF TGTGCCAGCAGTAGACTAGCGGGAGGGCCCGGTTTCGGGGAGCTGTTTTTT